A single sample gave rise to the 5 T cell receptor beta chains below, sequenced in a study of blood T cell repertoires in COVID-19. The table came from immunoSEQ multiplex PCR; TCRdb's copy has only in-frame clones and leaves some out. The sample gives 140,000 or so clones, approximately 88% of which show up once; approximately 2% is in the top ten. What was sequenced was peripheral blood. The receptors originated from a man between 70 and 80 years old with acute or convalescent COVID-19.

The chain employs TRBV6-1 and TRBJ1-2, with D perhaps TRBD1 (5 bases). CDR1 is MNHNS, CDR2 SASEGT, per germline. This CDR3 has 16 amino acids. Trimming took off 1 base at V and 4 bases at J, with 16 bases between the two ends. The CDR3 DNA reads as TGTGCCAGCAGTGAAGGCCAGGGAGGGAAAGGCTATGGCTACACCTTC. Translation: CASSEGQGGKGYGYTF.

The chain combines TRBV18 with TRBJ1-5, with 7 positions matching TRBD1. Germline V CDR1 and CDR2: KGHSH, LQKENI. There are 13 residues in the CDR3. Trimming at V came to 8 bases and at J to 5 bases, leaving 6 bases not matched to a gene. CDR3 protein: CASTETGDQPQHF. The DNA of the CDR3 is TGTGCCAGCACAGAAACAGGGGATCAGCCCCAGCATTTT. The full variable domain, rest sourced from reference TRBV18 and TRBJ1-5, is NAGVMQNPRHLVRRRGQEARLRCSPMKGHSHVYWYRQLPEEGLKFMVYLQKENIIDESGMPKERFSAEFPKEGPSILRIQQVVRGDSAAYFCASTETGDQPQHFGDGTRLSIL.

Here the CDR3 DNA reads TGTGCCAGCAGCTTAGCCTCCTCGTTGAGGGAGGGCGCAGATACGCAGTATTTT. The encoded protein is CASSLASSLREGADTQYF. The J gene is TRBJ2-3, the V gene TRBV7-9, with 7 nucleotides matching TRBD2. This CDR3 spans 18 amino acids. Germline V gene lookup returns CDR1 SEHNR and CDR2 FQNEAQ (reference sequence). The V and J ends lost 0 bases and 4 bases, in that order; junction bases with no gene match: 13. Full variable domain (rest looked up from reference TRBV7-9 and TRBJ2-3): DTGVSQNPRHKITKRGQNVTFRCDPISEHNRLYWYRQTLGQGPEFLTYFQNEAQLEKSRLLSDRFSAERPKGSFSTLEIQRTEQGDSAMYLCASSLASSLREGADTQYFGPGTRLTVL.

A single count supports this clone. The chain joins TRBV6-5 to TRBJ2-7; TRBD1 agrees at 9 bases. CDR1 and CDR2 (germline): MNHEY, SVGAGI. CDR3 length: 13 amino acids. V shed 6 bases, J shed 6 bases, and the junction held 6 bases outside the gene matches. The CDR3 reads CASRDRGFAEQYF. Here the CDR3 DNA reads TGTGCCAGCAGGGACAGGGGATTCGCCGAGCAGTACTTC.

This chain links TRBV6-4 with TRBJ1-1, with 8 bases matching TRBD1. Per germline, CDR1 MRHNA and CDR2 SNTAGT. Unmatched junction bases numbered 6, after V lost 5 bases and J lost 7 bases. The CDR3 totals 13 residues. The CDR3 nucleotides read TGTGCCAGCAGTCTAGAGACAGGGGTTGAAGCTTTCTTT. It codes for CASSLETGVEAFF.